This T cell receptor (beta chain) was sequenced during a study of blood T cell repertoires in COVID-19. Study overall: PBMCs, B-cell-depleted T cells, or T cells provided the cDNA or gDNA that made up the material.

V gave up 1 base and J gave up 5 bases, with 11 bases separating them. CDR1 and CDR2 from the germline V gene are MNHNS and SASEGT. CDR3 length: 14 residues. The data were produced by immunoSEQ multiplex PCR, yet TCRdb's version contains in-frame clones alone and is incomplete. The data hold hundreds of thousands of clones, with around 91% observed a single time. This clone was picked up one time. The receptor comes from a woman aged 18-35 years with acute COVID-19. Sequencing used PBMCs or T cells enriched from blood (not recorded which). The genes are TRBV6-1 and TRBJ2-5; no definite D call. CDR3 sequence (DNA): TGTGCCAGCAGTGAAGGGTCGATTGCGGAGACCCAGTACTTC. It codes for CASSEGSIAETQYF.